This T cell receptor beta chain was profiled in a study of blood T cell repertoires in COVID-19. The assay was immunoSEQ multiplex PCR, and TCRdb's table has in-frame clones only and misses some. Of 300,000 to 500,000 clones listed, roughly 90% are singletons. Germline CDR1 is MDHEN and CDR2 is SYDVKM. This CDR3 is built from 13 residues. V lost 8 bases and J lost 7, with 15 bases in between. The receptor comes from a woman in her thirties with acute COVID-19. The chain combines TRBV28 with TRBJ1-5; D might be TRBD1 (6 bases). Sequencing was carried out using PBMCs or T cells enriched from blood (not recorded which). The CDR3 loop reads CASVSGGRQPQHF. The CDR3 DNA reads as TGTGCCAGCGTTTCGGGGGGCAGGCAGCCCCAGCATTTT.